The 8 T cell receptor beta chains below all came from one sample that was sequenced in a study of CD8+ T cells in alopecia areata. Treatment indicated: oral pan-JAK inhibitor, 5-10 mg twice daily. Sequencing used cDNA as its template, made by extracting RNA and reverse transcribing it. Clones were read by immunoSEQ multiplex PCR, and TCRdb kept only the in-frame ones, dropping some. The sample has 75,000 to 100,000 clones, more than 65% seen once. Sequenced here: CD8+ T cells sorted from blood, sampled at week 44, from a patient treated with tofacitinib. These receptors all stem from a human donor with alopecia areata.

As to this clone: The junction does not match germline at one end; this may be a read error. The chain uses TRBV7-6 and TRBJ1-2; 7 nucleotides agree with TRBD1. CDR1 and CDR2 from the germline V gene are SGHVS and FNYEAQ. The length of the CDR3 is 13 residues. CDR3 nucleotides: TGTGCCAGTAGCTCTCAGGGGGACTATGGCTACACCTTC. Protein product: CASSSQGDYGYTF.

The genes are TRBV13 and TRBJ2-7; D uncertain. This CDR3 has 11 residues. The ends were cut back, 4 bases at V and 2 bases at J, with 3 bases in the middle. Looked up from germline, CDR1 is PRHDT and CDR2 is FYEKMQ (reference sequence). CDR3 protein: CASSSAYEQYF. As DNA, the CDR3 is TGTGCCAGCAGCTCAGCCTACGAGCAGTACTTC.

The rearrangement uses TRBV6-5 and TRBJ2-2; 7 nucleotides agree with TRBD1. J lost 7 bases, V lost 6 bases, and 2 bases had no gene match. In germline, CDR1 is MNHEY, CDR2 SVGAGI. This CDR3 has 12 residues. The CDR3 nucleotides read TGTGCCAGCAGAGCAGGGGGCGGGGAGCTGTTTTTT. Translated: CASRAGGGELFF.

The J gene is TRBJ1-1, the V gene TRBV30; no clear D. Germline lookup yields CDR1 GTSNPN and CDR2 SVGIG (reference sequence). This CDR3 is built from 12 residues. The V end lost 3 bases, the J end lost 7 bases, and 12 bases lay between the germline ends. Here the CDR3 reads CAWSIGIGEAFF. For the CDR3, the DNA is TGTGCCTGGAGCATCGGAATTGGTGAAGCTTTCTTT.

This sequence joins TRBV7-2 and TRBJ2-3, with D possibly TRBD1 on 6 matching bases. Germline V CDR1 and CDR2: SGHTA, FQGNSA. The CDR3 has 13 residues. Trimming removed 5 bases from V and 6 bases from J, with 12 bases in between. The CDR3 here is CASSPPGADTQYF. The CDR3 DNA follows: TGTGCCAGCAGCCCCCCAGGGGCGGATACGCAGTATTTT.

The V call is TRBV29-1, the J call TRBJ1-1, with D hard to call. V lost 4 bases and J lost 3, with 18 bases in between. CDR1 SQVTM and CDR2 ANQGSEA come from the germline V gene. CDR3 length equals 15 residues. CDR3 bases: TGCAGCGTTGCAACGGGTGAGAGTCGGGACACTGAAGCTTTCTTT. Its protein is CSVATGESRDTEAFF.

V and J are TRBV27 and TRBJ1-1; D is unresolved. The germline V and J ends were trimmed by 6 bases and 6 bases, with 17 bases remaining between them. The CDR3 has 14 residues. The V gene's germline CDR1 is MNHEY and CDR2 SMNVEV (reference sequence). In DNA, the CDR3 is TGTGCCAGCAGCCAGAGGCGACTCGAGGCTGAAGCTTTCTTT. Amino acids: CASSQRRLEAEAFF.

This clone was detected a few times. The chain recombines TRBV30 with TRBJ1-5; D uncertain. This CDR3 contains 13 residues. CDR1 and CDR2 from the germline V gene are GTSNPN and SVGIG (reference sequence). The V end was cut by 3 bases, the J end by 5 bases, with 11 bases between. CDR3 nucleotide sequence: TGTGCCTGGAGCGCAACAGCCGATCAGCCCCAGCATTTT. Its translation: CAWSATADQPQHF. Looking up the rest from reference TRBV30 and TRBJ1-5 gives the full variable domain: SQTIHQWPATLVQPVGSPLSLECTVEGTSNPNLYWYRQAAGRGLQLLFYSVGIGQISSEVPQNLSASRPQDRQFILSSKKLLLSDSGFYLCAWSATADQPQHFGDGTRLSIL.